The TCR beta chain described here comes from a study of shared clonotypes between healthy human individuals. Notes on the study in general: Shared clonotypes: about 4.6% naive CD4, around 3.5% naive CD8, around 2.2% memory CD4, 0.4% to 0.45% memory CD8. Sequencing of the sorted subsets was shown by rarefaction to be incomplete despite large depth.

Note on this clone: The antigen is not known.

Libraries were prepared by immunoSEQ multiplex PCR; TCRdb keeps only in-frame clonotypes and omits some of them. The table shows some 2 million clones, with less than 95% occurring only once. CD45RO negativity and positive selection for CCR7 defined naive CD8 cells, a population that excluded terminally differentiated effector memory CD45RA+ cells. This TCR was recovered from a man aged 18-30 years in good health. Sequenced: naive CD8+ T cells sorted from blood.

For the CDR3, the DNA is TGTGCCAGTAGTATAAATGGGCTGGGCACTGAAGCTTTCTTT. Protein: CASSINGLGTEAFF. This chain uses TRBV19 with TRBJ1-1; no reliable D call. This CDR3 contains 14 residues. Between the trimmed V and J ends, which lost 2 bases and 4 bases, there was a span of 11 bases. The germline CDR1 and CDR2 sequences are LNHDA and SQIVND (reference sequence).